Presented here are 28 T cell receptor beta chains from one specimen sequenced in a study of OX40 agonist ivuxolimab in advanced cancers. TCRdb's copy holds only in-frame clones and misses some; the assay was immunoSEQ multiplex PCR. The profile shows about 43,000 clones, around 88% of them singletons. The starting material was CD4+ or CD8+ T cells sorted from blood, obtained in a trial of the OX40 agonist ivuxolimab. The receptors were sampled from an adult with an advanced solid tumor such as melanoma, head and neck, liver or kidney cancer.

The genes are TRBV27 and TRBJ1-1; 7 positions agree with TRBD1. The V and J ends lost 5 bases and 3 bases, in that order; junction bases with no gene match: 6. This CDR3 is built from 14 residues. CDR1 and CDR2 from the germline V gene are MNHEY and SMNVEV (reference sequence). The CDR3 DNA is TGTGCCAGCAGTCCGACAGGGATTTACACTGAAGCTTTCTTT. Translated: CASSPTGIYTEAFF.

The table lists this clone with a count of one. The genes are TRBV7-9 and TRBJ2-7; TRBD1 matches 7 bases. In germline, CDR1 is SEHNR, CDR2 FQNEAQ (reference sequence). V dropped 3 bases and J dropped 6; count of bases not matched to a gene: 5. The CDR3 covers 13 residues. The CDR3 nucleotides are TGTGCCAGCAGCTTGAGGGGGCGAGGCGAGCAGTACTTC. This codes for CASSLRGRGEQYF.

The chain combines TRBV6-5 with TRBJ2-3, with a weak D call TRBD1 (6 bases). Trimming pared 2 bases from V and 4 bases from J, leaving 10 bases between. The germline gives CDR1 MNHEY, CDR2 SVGAGI. This CDR3 is 14 amino acids long. This CDR3 is CASSYAAGADTQYF. The DNA of the CDR3 is TGTGCCAGCAGTTACGCGGCAGGGGCAGATACGCAGTATTTT.

This chain connects TRBV14 to TRBJ2-5; 14 positions match TRBD2. There are 14 residues in the CDR3. CDR1 and CDR2 (germline): SGHDN, FVKESK. Trimming cost V 6 bases and J 4 bases; bases outside gene matches: 1. CDR3 sequence: CASRGLAGGETQYF. The CDR3 DNA reads TGTGCCAGCAGAGGACTAGCGGGAGGAGAGACCCAGTACTTC.

The chain joins TRBV9 to TRBJ2-7; no clear D. The CDR3 is made up of 11 amino acids. Germline lookup yields CDR1 SGDLS and CDR2 YYNGEE. The germline V and J ends were trimmed by 0 bases and 5 bases, with 3 bases remaining between them. CDR3 sequence: CASSVEDEQYF. DNA of the CDR3: TGTGCCAGCAGCGTAGAAGACGAGCAGTACTTC.

The chain carries TRBV5-1 and TRBJ2-1; D gene uncertain. V was trimmed by 0 bases and J by 0 bases, leaving 13 bases between them. Germline CDR1 is SGHRS and CDR2 is YFSETQ. The CDR3 totals 17 residues. CDR3 sequence reads: CASSLGGVVSSYNEQFF. The CDR3 region has the DNA TGCGCCAGCAGCTTGGGTGGGGTTGTGAGCTCCTACAATGAGCAGTTCTTC.

The genes are TRBV28 and TRBJ2-1; D not resolved. Trimming took 5 bases from V and 7 from J, leaving 15 bases between them. Germline V lookup: CDR1 MDHEN, CDR2 SYDVKM. The CDR3 is 14 amino acids. The CDR3 here is CASSPLGMGNEQFF. The CDR3 DNA sequence: TGTGCCAGCAGTCCCCTAGGGATGGGGAATGAGCAGTTCTTC.

The rearrangement joins TRBV27 to TRBJ2-7; 9 nucleotides align to TRBD1. The CDR3 is 14 amino acids. Germline V lookup: CDR1 MNHEY, CDR2 SMNVEV (reference sequence). The junction had 6 bases not matched to a gene; V was cut back by 2 bases and J by 7 bases. The CDR3: CASSLRDRVGEQYF. Here the CDR3 DNA reads TGTGCCAGCAGTTTAAGGGACAGGGTGGGGGAGCAGTACTTC.

This chain uses TRBV7-3 with TRBJ2-1; 11 nucleotides agree with TRBD1. This CDR3 is built from 15 residues. Germline V gene sequence: CDR1 SGHTA, CDR2 FQGTGA. V shed 5 bases, J shed 6 bases, and the junction held 6 bases outside the gene matches. This CDR3 reads CASSPGTGGFNEQFF. For the CDR3, the DNA is TGTGCCAGCAGCCCCGGGACAGGGGGTTTCAATGAGCAGTTCTTC. Full variable domain (outside the CDR3, taken from reference TRBV7-3 and TRBJ2-1): GAGVSQTPSNKVTEKGKYVELRCDPISGHTALYWYRQSLGQGPEFLIYFQGTGAADDSGLPNDRFFAVRPEGSVSTLKIQRTERGDSAVYLCASSPGTGGFNEQFFGPGTRLTVL.

This sequence joins TRBV4-1 and TRBJ1-2; D is uncertain. V was clipped by 0 bases and J by 2 bases, with 10 bases between them. From germline, CDR1 is MGHRA and CDR2 YSYEKL. This CDR3 has 15 amino acids. CDR3 sequence reads: CASSQDATGNYGYTF. The CDR3 nucleotides read TGCGCCAGCAGCCAAGATGCGACGGGAAACTATGGCTACACCTTC.

The rearrangement uses TRBV5-5 and TRBJ2-5; D possibly corresponds to TRBD2 (7 bases). Germline V gene data show CDR1 as SGHKS and CDR2 as YYEKEE (reference sequence). The CDR3 contains 16 residues. V dropped 4 bases and J dropped 5 bases, with 21 bases sitting between them. The CDR3 bases are TGTGCCAGCAGCCCTACCAATTTACAGGGAGGGGAGACCCAGTACTTC. Translated: CASSPTNLQGGETQYF.

V usage is TRBV5-1 and J usage is TRBJ2-7, with a tentative D call TRBD1 (6 bases). The CDR3 contains 13 residues. V shed 4 bases and J shed 2 bases, with 10 bases lying between them. CDR1 is SGHRS, CDR2 YFSETQ, per germline. CDR3 sequence (DNA): TGCGCCAGCAGCCAATCAGGGGCCTACGAGCAGTACTTC. Protein product: CASSQSGAYEQYF.

This rearrangement joins TRBV10-3 to TRBJ1-4; weak D call: TRBD1 (5 bases). The ends were cut back, 4 bases at V and 7 bases at J, with 13 bases in the middle. The CDR3 is 14 amino acids. The germline CDR1 and CDR2 sequences are ENHRY and SYGVKD. The chain's CDR3 is CAISGEGRGEKLFF. DNA for the CDR3: TGTGCCATCAGTGGCGAGGGGCGCGGTGAAAAACTGTTTTTT.

The chain uses TRBV10-3 and TRBJ1-5, with no clear D. Germline V gene lookup returns CDR1 ENHRY and CDR2 SYGVKD. The CDR3 has 15 amino acids. V lost 0 bases and J lost 0, with 6 bases in between. The CDR3 DNA reads as TGTGCCATCAGTGAGTCGGTATATAGCAATCAGCCCCAGCATTTT. Protein: CAISESVYSNQPQHF.

The chain employs TRBV27 and TRBJ2-5; unclear D gene. With 0 bases removed from V and 5 bases from J, the gap between germline ends came to 7 bases. This CDR3 has 13 residues. Germline V lookup: CDR1 MNHEY, CDR2 SMNVEV (reference sequence). The CDR3 loop is CASSLSEWETQYF. CDR3 nucleotide sequence: TGTGCCAGCAGTTTATCGGAATGGGAGACCCAGTACTTC.

This rearrangement joins TRBV19 to TRBJ1-1, with D unresolved. The CDR3 runs to 13 residues. Germline V gene data show CDR1 as LNHDA and CDR2 as SQIVND (reference sequence). V was shortened by 2 bases and J by 5 bases, with 9 bases between the two germline ends. CDR3 in amino acids: CASSINRVTEAFF. The DNA for the CDR3 is TGTGCCAGTAGTATAAACCGGGTGACTGAAGCTTTCTTT.

The chain joins TRBV27 to TRBJ1-5; D remains ambiguous. This CDR3 has 16 amino acids. Germline-derived CDR1 and CDR2 are MNHEY and SMNVEV (reference sequence). Trimming took off 2 bases at V and 3 bases at J, with 14 bases between the two ends. CDR3 coding DNA: TGTGCCAGCAGTTTAATGATGGTGGGTCCCAATCAGCCCCAGCATTTT. Its translation: CASSLMMVGPNQPQHF.

The V call is TRBV5-1, the J call TRBJ1-1; D is perhaps TRBD1 (5 bases). The germline gives CDR1 SGHRS, CDR2 YFSETQ. This CDR3 spans 14 amino acids. The V end lost 1 base, the J end lost 4 bases, and 11 bases lay between the germline ends. The CDR3 region is CASSLFMGGTEAFF. CDR3 coding DNA: TGCGCCAGCAGCTTGTTCATGGGGGGCACTGAAGCTTTCTTT.

The chain combines TRBV9 with TRBJ2-2; D possibly corresponds to TRBD1 (6 bases). The germline V gene has CDR1 SGDLS and CDR2 YYNGEE. The V gene lost 3 bases and the J gene lost 7 bases, with 7 bases spanning the gap. The CDR3 spans 12 residues. CDR3 in DNA: TGTGCCAGCAGCGGGACAGACGGGGAGCTGTTTTTT. Translation: CASSGTDGELFF.

This clone was recorded only once. The chain couples TRBV27 to TRBJ2-2, with D perhaps TRBD2 (6 bases). CDR1 is MNHEY, CDR2 SMNVEV, per germline (reference sequence). The CDR3 contains 14 residues. The ends were cut back, 3 bases at V and 7 bases at J, with 12 bases in the middle. Written as DNA, the CDR3 is TGTGCCAGCAGTTTGGGTAGCGGAGGCGGGGAGCTGTTTTTT. This encodes CASSLGSGGGELFF.

V and J are TRBV5-1 and TRBJ2-3, with D uncertain. Trimming shortened V by 0 bases and J by 1 base, and 12 bases separated the two germline ends. Germline CDR1 is SGHRS and CDR2 is YFSETQ. This CDR3 contains 16 residues. The CDR3: CASSLVTGSGTDTQYF. CDR3 DNA sequence: TGCGCCAGCAGCTTGGTAACCGGATCCGGCACAGATACGCAGTATTTT.

The chain is built from TRBV7-9 and TRBJ2-1, with D unclear. The CDR3 has 13 amino acids. V gave up 5 bases and J gave up 5 bases, with 10 bases separating them. Germline assignment: CDR1 SEHNR and CDR2 FQNEAQ (reference sequence). The CDR3 DNA follows: TGTGCCAGCAGCGGGCCACCCCACAATGAGCAGTTCTTC. Translated: CASSGPPHNEQFF.

Details on this clone: Germline and junction disagree at one end, which may indicate a read error. The chain employs TRBV23-1 and TRBJ1-1; the D gene is possibly TRBD1 (5 bases). TRBV23-1 falls under the ORF class, with uncertain function. The CDR3 contains 13 residues. The DNA for the CDR3 is TGCGCCAGCATTCAATCGGCAACAGGAAAAGCTTTCTTT. It codes for CASIQSATGKAFF.

The chain joins TRBV6-4 to TRBJ2-3, with no clear D. Trimming removed 3 bases at V and 6 bases at J, with 13 bases between. Looked up from germline, CDR1 is MRHNA and CDR2 is SNTAGT. CDR3 size: 14 residues. The CDR3 spells CASSESQDTDTQYF. For the CDR3, the DNA is TGTGCCAGCAGTGAAAGTCAGGATACCGATACGCAGTATTTT.

The V and J genes are TRBV28 and TRBJ2-1; tentatively, D is TRBD1 (6 bases). Germline V gene lookup returns CDR1 MDHEN and CDR2 SYDVKM. The V gene lost 6 bases and the J gene lost 6 bases, with 9 bases spanning the gap. CDR3 length: 12 residues. The CDR3 is CASSQDSNEQFF. As DNA, the CDR3 is TGTGCCAGCAGCCAGGACAGCAATGAGCAGTTCTTC.

The rearrangement links TRBV6-5 to TRBJ2-3; a possible D gene is TRBD2 (5 bases). This CDR3 region has 14 residues. The germline CDR1 and CDR2 sequences are MNHEY and SVGAGI. Trimming removed 1 base at V and 5 bases at J, with 10 bases between. Written as DNA, the CDR3 is TGTGCCAGCAGTTACTACGGGAATCGAGATACGCAGTATTTT. This codes for CASSYYGNRDTQYF.

This rearrangement joins TRBV7-9 to TRBJ2-5; 8 bases line up with TRBD1. The J call may be in error: the DNA end matches TRBJ2-7 better. The CDR3 runs to 14 residues. Looked up from germline, CDR1 is SEHNR and CDR2 is FQNEAQ (reference sequence). CDR3 sequence reads: CASSFRDRHYEQYF. The CDR3 nucleotides read TGTGCCAGCAGCTTCCGGGACAGGCACTACGAGCAGTACTTC.

The CDR3 region is CASFPMGTVLEAFF. CDR3 sequence (DNA): TGTGCCAGCTTCCCCATGGGGACAGTCCTTGAAGCTTTCTTT. The chain carries TRBV28 and TRBJ1-1; 7 bases line up with TRBD1. With V trimmed by 8 bases and J by 7 bases, 13 bases remained unmatched. The CDR3 is 14 residues long. CDR1 is MDHEN and CDR2 is SYDVKM in the germline V gene.